This T cell receptor beta chain derives from a study of cytomegalovirus exposure and HLA in healthy donors. A single count supports this clone. Its antigen is unknown. The CDR3 has 14 amino acids. Germline values: CDR1 GTSNPN, CDR2 SVGIG (reference sequence). Deletions cut 6 bases from V and 8 bases from J, with 22 bases between. The PCR was carried out with 60 Vbeta primers and 13 Jbeta primers. Clones were read by immunoSEQ multiplex PCR, and TCRdb kept only the in-frame ones, dropping some. The sample consists of about 220,000 clones, roughly 80% of them appearing once. Study-wide results and caveats: A reported reduction in N-insertions relative to the approximately 690-donor mean was seen in an Asian-associated ancestry cluster in a later analysis.

This chain connects TRBV30 to TRBJ1-2; D is ambiguous. This sequence originates from a woman in her forties in good health and CMV-seropositive. Sequencing input: PBMCs. This CDR3 is CACLRVGSSWGYTF. CDR3 DNA: TGTGCCTGCCTGAGGGTAGGGAGTTCATGGGGCTACACCTTC.